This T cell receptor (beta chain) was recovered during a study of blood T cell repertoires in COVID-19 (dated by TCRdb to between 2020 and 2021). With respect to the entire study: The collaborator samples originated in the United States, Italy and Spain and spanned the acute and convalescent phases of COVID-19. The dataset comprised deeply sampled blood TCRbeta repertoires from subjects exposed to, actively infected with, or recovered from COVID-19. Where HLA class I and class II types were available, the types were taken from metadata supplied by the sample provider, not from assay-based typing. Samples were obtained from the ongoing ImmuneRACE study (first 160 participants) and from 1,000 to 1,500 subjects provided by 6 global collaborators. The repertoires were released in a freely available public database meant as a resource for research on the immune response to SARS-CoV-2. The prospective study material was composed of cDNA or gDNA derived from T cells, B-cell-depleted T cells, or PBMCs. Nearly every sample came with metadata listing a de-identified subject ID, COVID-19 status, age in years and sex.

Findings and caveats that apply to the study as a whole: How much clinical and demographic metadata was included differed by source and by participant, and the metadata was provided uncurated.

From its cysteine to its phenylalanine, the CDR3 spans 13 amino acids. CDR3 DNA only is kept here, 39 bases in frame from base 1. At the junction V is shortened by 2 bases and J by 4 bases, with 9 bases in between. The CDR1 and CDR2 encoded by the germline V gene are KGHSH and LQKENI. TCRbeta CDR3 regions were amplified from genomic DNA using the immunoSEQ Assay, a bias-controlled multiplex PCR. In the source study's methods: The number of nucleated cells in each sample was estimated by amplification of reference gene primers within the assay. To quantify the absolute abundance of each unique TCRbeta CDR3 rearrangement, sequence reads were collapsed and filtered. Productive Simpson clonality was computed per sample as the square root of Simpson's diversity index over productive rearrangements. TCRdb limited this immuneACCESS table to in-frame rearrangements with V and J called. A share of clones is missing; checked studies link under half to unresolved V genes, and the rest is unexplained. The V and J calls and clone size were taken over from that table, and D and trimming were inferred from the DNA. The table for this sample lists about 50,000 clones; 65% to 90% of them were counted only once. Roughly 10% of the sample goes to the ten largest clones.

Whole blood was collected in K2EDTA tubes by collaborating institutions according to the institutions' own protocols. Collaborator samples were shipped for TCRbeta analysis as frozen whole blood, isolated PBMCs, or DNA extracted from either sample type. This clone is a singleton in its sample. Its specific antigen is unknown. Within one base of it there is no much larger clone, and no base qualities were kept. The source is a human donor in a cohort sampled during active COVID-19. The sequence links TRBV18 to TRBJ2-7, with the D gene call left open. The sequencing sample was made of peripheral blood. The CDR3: CASSPTNGYEQYF. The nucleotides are TGTGCCAGCTCACCAACAAACGGGTACGAGCAGTACTTC.